Listed below are T cell receptor beta chains from one sample, sequenced in a study of cytomegalovirus exposure and HLA in healthy donors. Assay: immunoSEQ multiplex PCR; the TCRdb copy retains only in-frame clones and omits some. The sample contains 150,000 to 200,000 clones, 9.5% of which appear only once. Sequencing was carried out using PBMCs. Source of these receptors: a woman aged 30 to 39 in good health and CMV-seropositive. Both conserved end residues are part of each CDR3. A D gene is named only where the DNA matches it firmly. Some rows mark clone size as missing; the rest say once, few, many or name a class of expanded clone.

V	length	size	J	D	CDR3	DNA
TRBV6-5	12	few	TRBJ1-5	-	CASRHSNQPQHF	TGTGCCAGTAGACACTCCAATCAGCCCCAGCATTTT
TRBV7-8	20	-	TRBJ2-1	TRBD2	CASSLVGGLAGSSSYNEQFF	TGTGCCAGCAGCTTAGTAGGAGGACTAGCGGGGTCGAGCTCCTACAATGAGCAGTTCTTC
TRBV5-1	14	-	TRBJ1-2	-	CASSLDSLNYGYTF	TGCGCCAGCAGCTTGGACTCATTAAACTATGGCTACACCTTC
TRBV7-6	15	-	TRBJ1-4	-	CASSLVTGGGEKLFF	TGTGCCAGCAGCTTAGTAACGGGAGGAGGTGAAAAACTGTTTTTT
TRBV11-1	15	few	TRBJ2-2	-	CASSLVGSWTGELFF	TGTGCCAGCAGCTTAGTCGGGAGTTGGACCGGGGAGCTGTTTTTT
TRBV5-1	14	-	TRBJ1-2	-	CASSTQGGGYGYTF	TGCGCCAGCAGCACTCAAGGGGGGGGATATGGCTACACCTTC
TRBV4-1	13	few	TRBJ2-7	-	CASSQLLVGEQYF	TGCGCCAGCAGCCAGCTCCTAGTAGGAGAGCAGTACTTC
TRBV2	15	few	TRBJ2-1	TRBD2	CASSGLAGGYNEQFF	TGTGCCAGCTCGGGACTAGCGGGAGGTTACAATGAGCAGTTCTTC
TRBV7-9	16	-	TRBJ2-5	-	CASSHPSFQGQETQYF	TGTGCCAGCAGCCACCCTTCCTTTCAGGGACAAGAGACCCAGTACTTC
TRBV9	14	few	TRBJ2-5	TRBD2	CASSVLAGAEAQYF	TGTGCCAGCAGCGTACTAGCGGGTGCGGAGGCCCAGTACTTC
TRBV11-2	17	few	TRBJ2-3	TRBD2	CASSLGLAGGSTDTQYF	TGTGCCAGCAGCTTGGGACTAGCGGGGGGTAGCACAGATACGCAGTATTTT
TRBV18	14	once	TRBJ2-7	-	CASSPGRGVDEQYF	TGTGCCAGCTCACCAGGCAGGGGAGTAGACGAGCAGTACTTC
TRBV2	15	-	TRBJ2-1	TRBD2	CASSQSGSSYNEQFF	TGTGCCAGCAGCCAGAGCGGGAGCTCCTACAATGAGCAGTTCTTC
TRBV11-2	17	few	TRBJ2-5	TRBD1	CASSLGSGGAFQETQYF	TGTGCCAGCAGCTTAGGTTCAGGGGGCGCCTTTCAAGAGACCCAGTACTTC
TRBV28	16	few	TRBJ2-3	-	CASSLGSSTGRDTQYF	TGTGCCAGCAGTTTAGGTAGTTCGACTGGCCGGGATACGCAGTATTTT
TRBV5-4	16	few	TRBJ1-2	TRBD1	CASSLGPRTGNYGYTF	TGTGCCAGCAGCTTGGGCCCCAGGACAGGAAACTATGGCTACACCTTC
TRBV5-1	16	few	TRBJ2-2	TRBD2	CASSLELAGESGELFF	TGCGCCAGCAGCTTGGAGCTAGCGGGAGAGTCCGGGGAGCTGTTTTTT
TRBV7-2	14	-	TRBJ2-5	-	CASSLDTGRETQYF	TGTGCCAGCAGCTTAGATACGGGGAGAGAGACCCAGTACTTC
TRBV5-1	16	-	TRBJ2-3	TRBD2	CASSLGLAGAADTQYF	TGCGCCAGCAGCTTAGGACTAGCGGGAGCGGCAGATACGCAGTATTTT
TRBV29-1	12	few	TRBJ1-1	-	CSVTPGGTEAFF	TGCAGCGTGACCCCGGGGGGCACTGAAGCTTTCTTT
TRBV7-9	11	few	TRBJ1-1	-	CASSPGPEAFF	TGTGCCAGCAGTCCAGGCCCTGAAGCTTTCTTT
TRBV5-1	16	-	TRBJ2-5	-	CASSLDSTVLTETQYF	TGCGCCAGCAGCTTGGACTCGACTGTCCTTACGGAGACCCAGTACTTC
TRBV19	13	-	TRBJ2-2	-	CASSQDHTGELFF	TGTGCCAGTAGTCAGGATCACACCGGGGAGCTGTTTTTT
TRBV7-2	14	-	TRBJ2-5	TRBD1	CASSRGQGQETQYF	TGTGCCAGCAGCCGAGGACAGGGGCAAGAGACCCAGTACTTC
TRBV5-1	18	-	TRBJ2-3	TRBD2	CASSLLFASGRWTDTQYF	TGCGCCAGCAGCTTGTTATTCGCTAGCGGGAGATGGACAGATACGCAGTATTTT
TRBV11-2	15	few	TRBJ2-7	TRBD2	CASSFTSGPPYEQYF	TGTGCCAGCAGCTTCACTAGCGGGCCGCCCTACGAGCAGTACTTC
TRBV11-2	15	few	TRBJ2-7	TRBD2	CASSSSGVSSYEQYF	TGTGCCAGCAGCTCCAGCGGGGTCAGCTCCTACGAGCAGTACTTC
TRBV6-1	13	few	TRBJ1-1	-	CASSEYQGSEAFF	TGTGCCAGCAGTGAATATCAGGGCTCTGAAGCTTTCTTT
TRBV7-9	16	-	TRBJ2-1	TRBD2	CASSATGTRLYNEQFF	TGTGCCAGCAGCGCAACCGGGACTAGACTATACAATGAGCAGTTCTTC
TRBV5-6	15	few	TRBJ2-2	TRBD1	CASSYPGTDRGELFF	TGTGCCAGCAGCTACCCCGGGACAGATCGCGGGGAGCTGTTTTTT
TRBV25-1	14	few	TRBJ2-7	TRBD1	CASSEGTGDYEQYF	TGTGCCAGCAGTGAAGGCACAGGGGACTACGAGCAGTACTTC
TRBV30	16	-	TRBJ1-1	TRBD1	CAWSRDRGGRYTEAFF	TGTGCCTGGAGTCGGGACAGAGGAGGTCGTTACACTGAAGCTTTCTTT
TRBV15	12	-	TRBJ2-7	-	CATSSVGDEQYF	TGTGCCACCAGCTCCGTCGGGGACGAGCAGTACTTC
TRBV5-8	13	-	TRBJ1-2	-	CASSPPDSYGYTF	TGTGCCAGCAGCCCTCCTGACAGCTATGGCTACACCTTC
TRBV7-9	15	few	TRBJ2-5	TRBD2	CASSQTSGARETQYF	TGTGCCAGCAGTCAGACTAGCGGGGCCCGGGAGACCCAGTACTTC
TRBV9	14	-	TRBJ1-4	TRBD1	CASSGTGVVEKLFF	TGTGCCAGCAGCGGGACAGGAGTTGTAGAAAAACTGTTTTTT
TRBV5-8	14	few	TRBJ2-6	-	CASSQGGGANVLTF	TGTGCCAGCAGCCAGGGTGGAGGGGCCAACGTCCTGACTTTC
TRBV6-5	14	-	TRBJ2-7	TRBD1	CASRTGLSSYEQYF	TGTGCCAGTCGGACAGGGCTTAGCTCCTACGAGCAGTACTTC
TRBV10-3	18	once	TRBJ2-7	TRBD2	CAISGVGTSGRPGYEQYF	TGTGCCATCAGTGGAGTAGGGACTAGCGGGAGGCCGGGCTACGAGCAGTACTTC
TRBV6-1	13	-	TRBJ1-1	-	CASSEQGNTEAFF	TGTGCCAGCAGTGAACAGGGCAACACTGAAGCTTTCTTT
TRBV30	12	-	TRBJ2-3	-	CAWSPSRDTQYF	TGTGCATGGAGTCCGAGCCGAGATACGCAGTATTTT
TRBV7-9	15	few	TRBJ1-2	-	CASSSHRGSNYGYTF	TGTGCCAGCAGCTCCCACCGAGGGTCTAACTATGGCTACACCTTC
TRBV7-6	14	few	TRBJ1-2	-	CASSSMAGIYGYTF	TGTGCCAGCAGCTCAATGGCGGGGATCTATGGCTACACCTTC
TRBV5-1	17	-	TRBJ1-5	TRBD1	CASSLNPTGEGNQPQHF	TGCGCCAGCAGCTTAAACCCGACAGGGGAGGGCAATCAGCCCCAGCATTTT
TRBV5-1	14	few	TRBJ1-2	-	CASSLGLSNYGYTF	TGCGCCAGCAGCTTGGGGCTTTCTAACTATGGCTACACCTTC
TRBV7-9	13	few	TRBJ2-1	TRBD2	CASREGGYNEQFF	TGTGCCAGCCGGGAGGGGGGTTACAATGAGCAGTTCTTC
TRBV7-9	13	-	TRBJ2-7	-	CASSLTSGLEQYF	TGTGCCAGCAGCTTAACCTCAGGGCTCGAGCAGTACTTC
TRBV11-2	16	few	TRBJ2-5	TRBD2	CASSFAGLAGRETQYF	TGTGCCAGCAGCTTCGCCGGACTAGCGGGAAGAGAGACCCAGTACTTC
TRBV2	14	few	TRBJ2-4	TRBD2	CASSEGLAGGIQYF	TGTGCCAGCAGTGAAGGGCTAGCGGGAGGTATTCAGTACTTC
TRBV6-5	14	few	TRBJ1-2	-	CASSYLGRDYGYTF	TGTGCCAGCAGTTACCTTGGCAGGGACTATGGCTACACCTTC
TRBV12-5	12	-	TRBJ1-4	-	CASREISEKLFF	TGTGCTAGCCGGGAAATATCTGAAAAACTGTTTTTT
TRBV15	16	-	TRBJ2-7	-	CATSRPLDSGTYEQYF	TGTGCCACCAGCCGCCCTCTGGATAGCGGTACCTACGAGCAGTACTTC
TRBV5-1	14	few	TRBJ1-6	-	CASSLRTVNSPLHF	TGCGCCAGCAGCTTGAGGACAGTGAATTCACCCCTCCACTTT
TRBV6-1	17	-	TRBJ1-2	-	CASSEFSRSGGNYGYTF	TGTGCCAGCAGTGAATTCAGTAGGAGCGGCGGGAACTATGGCTACACCTTC
TRBV10-3	13	few	TRBJ1-6	-	CAITGDPNSPLHF	TGTGCCATCACAGGGGATCCGAATTCACCCCTCCACTTT
TRBV2	14	few	TRBJ1-1	TRBD1	CARKTGGENTEAFF	TGTGCCAGGAAGACAGGGGGTGAGAACACTGAAGCTTTCTTT